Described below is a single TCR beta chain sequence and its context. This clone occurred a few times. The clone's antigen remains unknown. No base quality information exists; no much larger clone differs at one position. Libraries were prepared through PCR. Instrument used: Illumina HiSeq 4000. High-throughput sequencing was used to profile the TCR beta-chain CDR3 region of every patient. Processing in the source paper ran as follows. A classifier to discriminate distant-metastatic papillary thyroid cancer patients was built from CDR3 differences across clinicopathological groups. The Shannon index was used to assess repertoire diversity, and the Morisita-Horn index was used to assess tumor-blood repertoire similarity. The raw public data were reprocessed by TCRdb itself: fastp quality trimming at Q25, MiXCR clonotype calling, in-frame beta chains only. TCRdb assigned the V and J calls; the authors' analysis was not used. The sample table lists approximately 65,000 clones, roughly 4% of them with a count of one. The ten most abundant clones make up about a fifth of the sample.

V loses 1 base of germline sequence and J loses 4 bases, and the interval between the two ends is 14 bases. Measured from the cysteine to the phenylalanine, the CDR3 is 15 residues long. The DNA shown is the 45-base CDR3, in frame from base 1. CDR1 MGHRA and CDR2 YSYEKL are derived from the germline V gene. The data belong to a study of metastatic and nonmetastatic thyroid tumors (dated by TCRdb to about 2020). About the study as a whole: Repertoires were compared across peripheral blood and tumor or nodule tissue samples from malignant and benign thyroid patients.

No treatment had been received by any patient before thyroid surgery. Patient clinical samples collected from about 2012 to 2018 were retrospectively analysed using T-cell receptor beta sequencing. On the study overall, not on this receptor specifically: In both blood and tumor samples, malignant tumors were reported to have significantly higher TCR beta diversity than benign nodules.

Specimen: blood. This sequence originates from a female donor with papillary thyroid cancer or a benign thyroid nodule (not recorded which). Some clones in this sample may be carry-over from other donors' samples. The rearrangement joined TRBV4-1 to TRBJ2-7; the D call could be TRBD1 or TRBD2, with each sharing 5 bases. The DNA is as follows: TGCGCCAGCAGCCAAGCGGGGACCCTCCCTTACGAGCAGTACTTC. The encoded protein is CASSQAGTLPYEQYF.